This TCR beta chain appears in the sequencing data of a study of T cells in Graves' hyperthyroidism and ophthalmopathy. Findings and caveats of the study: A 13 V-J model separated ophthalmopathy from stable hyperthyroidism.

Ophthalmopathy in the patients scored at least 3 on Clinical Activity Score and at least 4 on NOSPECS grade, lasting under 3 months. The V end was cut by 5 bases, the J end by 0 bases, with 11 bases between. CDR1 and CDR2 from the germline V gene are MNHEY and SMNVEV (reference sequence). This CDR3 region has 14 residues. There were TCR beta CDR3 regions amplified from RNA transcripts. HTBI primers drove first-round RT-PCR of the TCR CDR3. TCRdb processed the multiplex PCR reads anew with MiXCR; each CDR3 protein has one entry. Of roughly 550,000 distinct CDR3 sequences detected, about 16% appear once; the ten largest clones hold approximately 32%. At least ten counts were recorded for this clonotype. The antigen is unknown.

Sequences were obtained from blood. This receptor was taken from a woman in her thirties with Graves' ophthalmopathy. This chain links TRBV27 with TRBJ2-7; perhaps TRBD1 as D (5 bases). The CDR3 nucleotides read TGTGCCAGCAGTCTCAGGGAAACCTCCTACGAGCAGTACTTC. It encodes CASSLRETSYEQYF.